This T cell receptor (beta chain) was identified in a study of identical twins. The study, taken as a whole, reports: While abundant cord blood beta clonotypes carried fewer insertions, memory repertoires showed no such pattern. Compared with models, monozygotic twins showed more out-of-frame TCR alpha sharing.

This clonotype was counted at least ten times. Its antigen remains unidentified. Germline V lookup: CDR1 SNHLY, CDR2 FYNNEI. The CDR3 has 14 residues. The ends were cut back, 7 bases at V and 4 bases at J, with 13 bases in the middle. Template switching created a universal primer site, and the cDNA included unique molecular identifiers. TCRdb re-analysed the 5' RACE reads in MiXCR, keeping a single row per CDR3 protein. The sample records around 290,000 distinct CDR3 sequences, over 8.5% being singletons. Separately, the same data were catalogued under a study of yellow fever vaccine responses in identical twins.

Specimen: CD8+ T cells sorted from blood. The V call is TRBV2, the J call TRBJ2-2; tentatively, D is TRBD1 or TRBD2 (5 bases each). This clonotype was obtained from a woman aged 18-29 years in good health. The CDR3 DNA reads as TGTGCCAGCATTAACCCGGGACCCACCGGGGAGCTGTTTTTT. It specifies CASINPGPTGELFF.